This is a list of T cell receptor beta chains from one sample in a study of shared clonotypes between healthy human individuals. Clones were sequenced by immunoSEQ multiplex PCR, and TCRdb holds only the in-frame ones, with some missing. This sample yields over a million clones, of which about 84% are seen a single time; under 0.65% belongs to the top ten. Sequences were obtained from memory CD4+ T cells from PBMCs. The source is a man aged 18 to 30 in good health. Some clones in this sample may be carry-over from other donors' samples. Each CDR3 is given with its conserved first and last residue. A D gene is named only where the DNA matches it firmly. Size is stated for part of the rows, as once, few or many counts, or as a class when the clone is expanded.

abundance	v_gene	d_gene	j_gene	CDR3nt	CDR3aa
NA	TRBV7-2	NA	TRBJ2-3	TGTGCCAGCAGCTTGGGGTCTAGAAGCACAGATACGCAGTATTTT	CASSLGSRSTDTQYF
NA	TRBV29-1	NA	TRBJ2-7	TGCAGCGCCGGGACCCTCTACGAGCAGTACTTC	CSAGTLYEQYF
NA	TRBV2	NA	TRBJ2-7	TGTGCCAGCATGAGGTCCTACGAGCAGTACTTC	CASMRSYEQYF
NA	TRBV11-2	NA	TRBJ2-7	TGTGCCAGCAGCCAATTACCCGGTTCCTACGAGCAGTACTTC	CASSQLPGSYEQYF
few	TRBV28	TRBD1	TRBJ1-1	TGTGCCAGCAGTTCCTACGGAGGAGGACAGGGAAAATTAACTGAAGCTTTCTTT	CASSSYGGGQGKLTEAFF
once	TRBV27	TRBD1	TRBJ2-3	TGTGCCAGCAGCCGGGACAGAGCCACAGATACGCAGTATTTT	CASSRDRATDTQYF
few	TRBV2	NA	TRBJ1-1	TGTGCCAGCAGCCCCAACACTGAAGCTTTCTTT	CASSPNTEAFF
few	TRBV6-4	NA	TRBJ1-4	TGTGCCAGCAGTGTTTCAGGAAGTCTCGGTGAAAAACTGTTTTTT	CASSVSGSLGEKLFF
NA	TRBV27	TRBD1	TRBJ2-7	TGTGCCAGCAGTGGACGACAGACAGGGGGTTTCCACGAGCAGTACTTC	CASSGRQTGGFHEQYF
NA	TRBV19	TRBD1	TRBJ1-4	TGTGCCAGTAGTATGGTGGCCAGGGGGAATGAAAAACTGTTTTTT	CASSMVARGNEKLFF
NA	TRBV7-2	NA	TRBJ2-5	TGTGCCAGCAGCCCGTACAGAGTCCAAGAGACCCAGTACTTC	CASSPYRVQETQYF
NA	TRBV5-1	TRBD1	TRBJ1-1	TGCGCCAGCAGCTCCGGGACAGGGAGCACTGAAACTTTCTTT	CASSSGTGSTETFF
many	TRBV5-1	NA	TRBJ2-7	TGCGCCAGCACTCTCCGTACCGACAGGTTTGCCTCCTACGAGCAGTACTTC	CASTLRTDRFASYEQYF
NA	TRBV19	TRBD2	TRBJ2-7	TGTGCCAGTAGTCCGGGACTAGTCAGTTCCTACGAGCAGTACTTC	CASSPGLVSSYEQYF
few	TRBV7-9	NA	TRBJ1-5	TGTGCCAGCAGCTTAGCGCAGGAGTCTGCGCCCCAGCATTTT	CASSLAQESAPQHF
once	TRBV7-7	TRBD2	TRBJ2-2	TGTGCCAGCAGCTTGGTAGCGGGTTCGGGGGAGCTGTTTTTT	CASSLVAGSGELFF
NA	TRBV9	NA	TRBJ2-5	TGTGCCAGCAGCGCCGAAGGTGGGAGTCCAGAGACCCAGTACTTC	CASSAEGGSPETQYF
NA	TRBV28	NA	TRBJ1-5	TGTGCCAAACAAGTAGGGGATCAGCCCCAGCATTTT	CAKQVGDQPQHF
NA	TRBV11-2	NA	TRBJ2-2	TGTGCCAGCAGCTTAGTCAGGGGAACCGGGGAGCTGTTTTTT	CASSLVRGTGELFF
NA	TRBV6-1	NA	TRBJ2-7	TGTGCCAGCAGTCCCTTTGTTATGGGGGAGCAGTACTTC	CASSPFVMGEQYF
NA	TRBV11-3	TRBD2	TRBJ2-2	TGTGCCAGCAGCTTAGGACTAGCGGGGTCCGCCGGGGAGCTGTTTTTT	CASSLGLAGSAGELFF
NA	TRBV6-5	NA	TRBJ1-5	TGTGCCAGCAGTTACTCGTGGCGGAGTAGCAATCAGCCCCAGCATTTT	CASSYSWRSSNQPQHF
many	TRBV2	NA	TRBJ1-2	TGTGCCAGCAGTGCCGGGCCCCGAAATGGCTACACCTTC	CASSAGPRNGYTF
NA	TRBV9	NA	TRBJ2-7	TGTGCCAGCAGCCAAAATCCGATGTTCTACGAGCAGTACTTC	CASSQNPMFYEQYF
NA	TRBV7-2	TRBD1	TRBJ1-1	TGTGCCAGCAGCTCGCGACAGGGGTGGGTCACTGAAGCTTTCTTT	CASSSRQGWVTEAFF
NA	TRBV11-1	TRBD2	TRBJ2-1	TGTGCCAGCACCCCGTTGCTAGCGGGATCTGAGCAGTTCTTC	CASTPLLAGSEQFF
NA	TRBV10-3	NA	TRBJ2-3	TGTGCCATCAGTGACGAAGCTCCCAGTCGGTGGTATTTT	CAISDEAPSRWYF
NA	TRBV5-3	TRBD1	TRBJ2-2	TGTGCCACCCGGGCACCGGGACAGGGGGAGTGGTGGACCGGGGAGCTGTTTTTT	CATRAPGQGEWWTGELFF
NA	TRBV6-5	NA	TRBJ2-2	TGTGCCAGCAGTTATGAGGGGGGCACCGGGGAGCTGTTTTTT	CASSYEGGTGELFF
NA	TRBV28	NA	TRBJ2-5	TGTGCCAGCAGTTTAAGTCTGGGGACCCAGTACTTC	CASSLSLGTQYF
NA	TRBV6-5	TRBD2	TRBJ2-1	TGTGCCAGCACCGCGGGCAGCGGGATCCATGAGCAGTTCTTC	CASTAGSGIHEQFF
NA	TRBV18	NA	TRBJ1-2	TGTGCCAGCTCACCAGATAACTATGGCTACACCTTC	CASSPDNYGYTF
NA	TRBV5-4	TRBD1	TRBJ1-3	TGTGCCAGCAGCTTTGGACAGGCTTCTGGAAACACCATATATTTT	CASSFGQASGNTIYF
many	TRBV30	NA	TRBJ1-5	TGTGCCTGGAGTGTATATGGTCAGCCCCAGCATTTT	CAWSVYGQPQHF
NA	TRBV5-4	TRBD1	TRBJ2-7	TGTGCCAGCAGCTCCCGGGACAGGGGGCCCTACGAGCAGTACTTC	CASSSRDRGPYEQYF
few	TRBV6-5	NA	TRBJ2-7	TGTGCCAGCAGTCCTCGCCAGGGAGTGGTATACGAGCAGTACTTC	CASSPRQGVVYEQYF
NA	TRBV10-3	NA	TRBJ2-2	TGTGCCATCAGGGCGCTTGACACCGGGGAGCTGTTTTTT	CAIRALDTGELFF
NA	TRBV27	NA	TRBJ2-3	TGTGCCAGCAGTCTTACCCGGAAGGTTACGCAGTATTTT	CASSLTRKVTQYF
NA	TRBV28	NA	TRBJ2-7	TGTGCCAGCAGCCAGCCGGCAGGGAACCACGAGCAGTACTTC	CASSQPAGNHEQYF
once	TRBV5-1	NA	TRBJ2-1	TGCGCCAGCAGCGAAGGACTTTCCTACAATGAGCAGTTCTTC	CASSEGLSYNEQFF
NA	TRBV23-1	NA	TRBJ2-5	TGCGCCAGCATCTCCCTAGTAAGGACAGAGACCCAGTACTTC	CASISLVRTETQYF
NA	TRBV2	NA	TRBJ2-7	TGTGCCAGCAGATCTACAGGGAGGGAATCCTACGAGCAGTACTTC	CASRSTGRESYEQYF
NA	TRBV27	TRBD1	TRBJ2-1	TGTGCCAGCAGTCTCCGGGACAGGGGAGTTCGCAATGAGCAGTTCTTC	CASSLRDRGVRNEQFF
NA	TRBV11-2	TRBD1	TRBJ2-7	TGTGCCAGCAGCTTAATGAGACAGGGAGCCTACGAGCAGTACTTC	CASSLMRQGAYEQYF
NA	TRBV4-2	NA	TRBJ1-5	TGTGCCAGCAGCCATGACGAGGGGGATCAGCCCCAGCATTTT	CASSHDEGDQPQHF
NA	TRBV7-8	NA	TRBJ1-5	TGTGCCAGCAGCTTCGGAGGGAGAGATCAGCCCCAGCATTTT	CASSFGGRDQPQHF
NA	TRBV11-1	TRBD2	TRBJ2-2	TGTGCCAGCAGCTTAGAATTCGGGCAGGGAGGGAGTACCGGGGAGCTGTTTTTT	CASSLEFGQGGSTGELFF
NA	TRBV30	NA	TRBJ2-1	TGTGCCTGGAGTGTCTATGAGCAGTTCTTC	CAWSVYEQFF
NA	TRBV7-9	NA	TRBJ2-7	TGTGCCAGCGACCAGTACGAGCGGCAGTACTTC	CASDQYERQYF
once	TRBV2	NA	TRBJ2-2	TGTGCCAGCAGTGGGACCAGCGGGACCGGGGAGCTGTTTTTT	CASSGTSGTGELFF
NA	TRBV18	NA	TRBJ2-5	TGTGCCAGCTCACCACAGGGGCAGGGGAAAGAGACCCAGTACTTC	CASSPQGQGKETQYF
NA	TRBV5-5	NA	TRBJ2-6	TGTGCCAGCAGCTTCGGACAGATCTCTGGGGCCAACGTCCTGACTTTC	CASSFGQISGANVLTF
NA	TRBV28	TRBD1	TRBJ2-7	TGTGCCAGCAGTTCCCAGGGGGCGCCGGCCTACGAGCAGTACTTC	CASSSQGAPAYEQYF
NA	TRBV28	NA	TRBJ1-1	TGTGCCAGCAGTTCCCTCCTTGAGGGCACTGAAGCTTTCTTT	CASSSLLEGTEAFF
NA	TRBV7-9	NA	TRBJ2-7	TGTGCCAGCAGCTTCCGATACGCCGGGACCGACAACGAGCAGTACTTC	CASSFRYAGTDNEQYF